These 13 T cell receptor beta chains were all obtained from the same sample, sequenced in a study of blood T cell repertoires in COVID-19. TCRdb keeps only in-frame clones here, not all; method: immunoSEQ multiplex PCR. The sample lists about 480,000 clones; around nine tenths were seen once. The source material was PBMCs or T cells enriched from blood (not recorded which). The receptors originated from an older woman who had recovered from COVID-19.

The J gene is TRBJ2-2, the V gene TRBV10-3; D is unclear. The germline V gene has CDR1 ENHRY and CDR2 SYGVKD. With 5 bases removed from V and 0 bases from J, the gap between germline ends came to 10 bases. This CDR3 has 15 residues. The CDR3 here is CAISFLEANTGELFF. The CDR3 nucleotides are TGTGCCATCAGTTTTCTTGAGGCGAACACCGGGGAGCTGTTTTTT.

The chain uses TRBV7-9 and TRBJ2-7; D is possibly TRBD2 (5 bases). The CDR3 consists of 14 residues. Germline V lookup: CDR1 SEHNR, CDR2 FQNEAQ (reference sequence). Trimming pared 7 bases from V and 0 bases from J, leaving 13 bases between. The DNA for the CDR3 is TGTGCCAGCACCCCGGTGGGGAGCTCCTACGAGCAGTACTTC. Protein sequence: CASTPVGSSYEQYF.

This chain connects TRBV11-2 to TRBJ1-1; unclear D gene. The V gene's germline CDR1 is SGHAT and CDR2 FQNNGV. Trimming left V 1 base short and J 6 bases short, with 9 bases between. CDR3 length: 13 amino acids. The chain's CDR3 is CASSLVRVPEAFF. In DNA, the CDR3 is TGTGCCAGCAGCTTAGTCCGGGTCCCTGAAGCTTTCTTT.

The V gene is TRBV5-8, the J gene TRBJ1-1, with D hard to call. The length of the CDR3 is 16 residues. Trimming removed 2 bases at V and 0 bases at J, with 14 bases between. Per the germline V gene, CDR1 is SGHTS and CDR2 is YDEGEE. CDR3 protein: CASSLDWIRMNTEAFF. DNA of the CDR3: TGTGCCAGCAGCTTAGACTGGATTCGCATGAACACTGAAGCTTTCTTT.

This sequence joins TRBV27 and TRBJ2-2; unclear D gene. Germline values: CDR1 MNHEY, CDR2 SMNVEV (reference sequence). The CDR3 runs to 11 residues. Deletions cut 7 bases from V and 5 bases from J, with 5 bases between. CDR3 DNA: TGTGCCAGCAAGGAGACCGGGGAGCTGTTTTTT. Translation: CASKETGELFF.

The chain recombines TRBV6-5 with TRBJ1-1, with D perhaps TRBD1 (5 bases). The CDR3 is made up of 13 amino acids. V was cut by 6 bases and J by 4 bases, with 12 bases left in between. Germline V gives CDR1 MNHEY, CDR2 SVGAGI. The CDR3 here is CASRDTLGTEAFF. CDR3 bases: TGTGCCAGCAGGGACACCCTGGGCACTGAAGCTTTCTTT.

The table lists this clone with a count of one. This chain links TRBV11-2 with TRBJ2-5, with a weak D call TRBD2 (6 bases). Germline CDR1 and CDR2: SGHAT and FQNNGV. V was clipped by 5 bases and J by 0 bases, with 10 bases between them. This CDR3 has 14 amino acids. CDR3 bases: TGTGCCAGCAGCCGACGGGACTACCAAGAGACCCAGTACTTC. Translating gives CASSRRDYQETQYF.

The V gene is TRBV18, the J gene TRBJ1-5; D ambiguous. The germline V gene encodes CDR1 KGHSH and CDR2 LQKENI. Trimming took 2 bases from V and 2 from J, leaving 10 bases between them. The length of the CDR3 is 15 residues. CDR3 coding DNA: TGTGCCAGCTCACCAATGGCCGTTGGCAATCAGCCCCAGCATTTT. It translates to CASSPMAVGNQPQHF.

A single count supports this clone. The chain carries TRBV12-5 and TRBJ1-6; 8 bases map to TRBD1. The CDR3 is 16 amino acids. Germline loops: CDR1 LGHNT, CDR2 FRNRAP. V gave up 5 bases and J gave up 7 bases; unmatched junction bases: 10. The CDR3 loop reads CASGTSSGQGNSPLHF. The DNA for the CDR3 is TGTGCTAGTGGTACCTCCTCTGGACAGGGAAATTCACCCCTCCACTTT.

This chain joins TRBV5-1 and TRBJ2-5; possible D gene TRBD2, 5 bases. V lost 5 bases and J lost 2, with 13 bases in between. The CDR3 totals 14 residues. Germline V gene data show CDR1 as SGHRS and CDR2 as YFSETQ. CDR3 sequence reads: CASRRAQVQETQYF. For the CDR3, the DNA is TGCGCCAGCAGGAGGGCCCAGGTTCAAGAGACCCAGTACTTC.

In nucleotides, the CDR3 is TGTGCCAGCAGTGGACAGTCCACTAGTGGGTTCGTGAATGAGCAGTTCTTC. Amino acids: CASSGQSTSGFVNEQFF. This chain uses TRBV28 with TRBJ2-1, with D maybe TRBD1 (6 bases). There are 17 residues in the CDR3. CDR1 MDHEN and CDR2 SYDVKM come from the germline V gene. V gave up 5 bases and J gave up 7 bases, with 24 bases separating them.

V usage is TRBV11-3 and J usage is TRBJ1-1; D unclear. Trimming removed 5 bases at V and 1 base at J, with 11 bases between. From germline, CDR1 is SGHNT and CDR2 YENEEA. The CDR3 extends over 14 amino acids. DNA for the CDR3: TGTGCCAGCAGCGTCGGCGGGCGGAACACTGAAGCTTTCTTT. Residues: CASSVGGRNTEAFF.

The chain employs TRBV19 and TRBJ1-2; D perhaps matches TRBD1 (5 bases). The V gene's germline CDR1 is LNHDA and CDR2 SQIVND (reference sequence). The CDR3 contains 16 residues. V was trimmed by 4 bases and J by 0 bases, leaving 15 bases between them. The CDR3, as DNA: TGTGCCAGTAGTACGGCGCGAGACAGATCTAACTATGGCTACACCTTC. Protein: CASSTARDRSNYGYTF.